This passage covers 23 T cell receptor beta chains from one sample sequenced in a study of T cells in Graves' hyperthyroidism and ophthalmopathy. RNA transcripts were the template for amplifying TCR beta CDR3 regions. The HTBI primer set served for first-round RT-PCR of the TCR CDR3. TCRdb re-called the multiplex PCR reads through MiXCR, storing one row per CDR3 protein. The table lists approximately 270,000 distinct CDR3 sequences, approximately 15% of them singletons, with less than 15% in the top ten. Sequenced input: blood. These receptors all stem from a woman aged 40 to 55 with Graves' hyperthyroidism that later progressed to Graves' ophthalmopathy.

This clonotype was recorded at least ten times. The chain links TRBV20-1 to TRBJ1-6, with 9 bases fitting TRBD1. The CDR3 is made up of 17 amino acids. The trim removed 1 base at V and 9 bases at J, leaving 13 bases unmatched. Germline V lookup: CDR1 DFQATT, CDR2 SNEGSKA (reference sequence). CDR3 nucleotide sequence: TGCAGTGCTAGAGCGCGAATAGGACAGGGGTCTATTTCACCCCTCCACTTT. This encodes CSARARIGQGSISPLHF.

The V gene is TRBV14, the J gene TRBJ1-2; TRBD1 is a possible D gene (6 bases). The CDR3 is made up of 14 amino acids. The V gene's germline CDR1 is SGHDN and CDR2 FVKESK. The V and J ends lost 4 bases and 7 bases respectively, with 16 bases between them. Written as DNA, the CDR3 is TGTGCCAGCAGCCGCCTACAGGGACTGGGTGGCTACACCTTC. Translation: CASSRLQGLGGYTF.

This clonotype appeared many times. V gene TRBV11-3 combines with J gene TRBJ1-1; the D is unclear. Germline V CDR1 and CDR2: SGHNT, YENEEA. This CDR3 comprises 13 residues. Between the trimmed V and J ends, which lost 5 bases and 1 base, there was a span of 8 bases. In nucleotides, the CDR3 is TGTGCCAGCAGCACCACACAGAACACTGAAGCTTTCTTT. Encoded protein: CASSTTQNTEAFF.

Many counts were recorded for this clonotype. The V and J genes are TRBV28 and TRBJ2-7; 11 nucleotides match TRBD1. This CDR3 has 14 amino acids. In germline, CDR1 is MDHEN, CDR2 SYDVKM. V shed 7 bases, J shed 3 bases, and the junction held 5 bases outside the gene matches. CDR3 in DNA: TGTGCCAGCACCCCCGGGACAGGGGGCTACGAGCAGTACTTC. Protein product: CASTPGTGGYEQYF.

This clonotype was picked up many times. The rearrangement uses TRBV3-1 and TRBJ1-2, with D unclear. V was shortened by 1 base and J by 2 bases, with 8 bases between the two germline ends. CDR3 length: 14 residues. Per the germline V gene, CDR1 is LGHDT and CDR2 is YNNKEL (reference sequence). In nucleotides, the CDR3 is TGTGCCAGCAGCCAAGTAGGAGGGAACTATGGCTACACCTTC. Residues: CASSQVGGNYGYTF.

V gene TRBV10-3 combines with J gene TRBJ2-2; no firm D call. The germline V and J ends were trimmed by 3 bases and 3 bases, with 8 bases remaining between them. CDR1 ENHRY and CDR2 SYGVKD come from the germline V gene. The CDR3 has 14 residues. The CDR3 region has the DNA TGTGCCATCAGTGATTTGTGGGACACCGGGGAGCTGTTTTTT. It specifies CAISDLWDTGELFF.

This clonotype was counted between two and nine times. The J gene is TRBJ2-7, the V gene TRBV10-1; tentative D call: TRBD2 (6 bases). CDR1 WNHNN and CDR2 SYGVQD come from the germline V gene (reference sequence). The CDR3 has 15 residues. The V end lost 0 bases, the J end lost 6 bases, and 15 bases lay between the germline ends. The chain's CDR3 is CASSESVAEPGEQYF. The CDR3 DNA reads TGCGCCAGCAGTGAGTCGGTAGCGGAACCTGGCGAGCAGTACTTC.

The sample holds many counts of this clonotype. This chain connects TRBV4-1 to TRBJ2-7; D not resolved. This CDR3 contains 14 residues. CDR1 and CDR2 (germline): MGHRA, YSYEKL. The V and J ends lost 4 bases and 5 bases respectively, with 15 bases between them. CDR3 in amino acids: CASSLDIVLDEQYF. DNA for the CDR3: TGCGCCAGCAGCCTTGACATCGTATTGGACGAGCAGTACTTC.

The gene calls are TRBV29-1 and TRBJ2-1; unclear D gene. The CDR3 length is 15 residues. The germline V gene encodes CDR1 SQVTM and CDR2 ANQGSEA. V shed 8 bases and J shed 1 base, with 18 bases lying between them. The CDR3, as DNA: TGCAGCTTTCAGGCCGGGCTCTCTTCCTACAATGAGCAGTTCTTC. It specifies CSFQAGLSSYNEQFF.

This clonotype was counted ten times or more. This sequence joins TRBV2 and TRBJ2-1; tentatively, D is TRBD1 (5 bases). The V gene lost 6 bases and the J gene lost 6 bases, with 18 bases spanning the gap. Germline CDR1 is SNHLY and CDR2 is FYNNEI. This CDR3 contains 15 residues. The CDR3 loop reads CASSAIGAGSNEQFF. DNA for the CDR3: TGTGCCAGCAGCGCCATAGGGGCAGGAAGCAATGAGCAGTTCTTC.

This clonotype was seen ten or more times. The chain links TRBV4-1 to TRBJ2-1; 8 bases fit TRBD1. V shed 0 bases and J 3 bases; nucleotides not matched to a gene: 4. CDR3 size: 16 residues. Germline CDR1 reads MGHRA; CDR2 reads YSYEKL. The CDR3 DNA is TGCGCCAGCAGCCAAGAGGCAGGGGGCAGCTACAATGAGCAGTTCTTC. Its translation: CASSQEAGGSYNEQFF.

This clonotype appeared a few times. V and J are TRBV13 and TRBJ2-7, with D unresolved. Deletions cut 4 bases from V and 3 bases from J, with 19 bases between. From germline, CDR1 is PRHDT and CDR2 FYEKMQ (reference sequence). The CDR3 is 16 amino acids. CDR3 nucleotides: TGTGCCAGCAGCTCTTATGCCCCACCCACTAACTACGAGCAGTACTTC. It translates to CASSSYAPPTNYEQYF.

The table lists this clonotype with a few counts. The J gene is TRBJ2-6, the V gene TRBV7-6; 9 positions match TRBD1. The length of the CDR3 is 17 residues. After removal of 4 bases from V and 3 bases from J, the junction contained 7 bases not matched to a gene. Germline V CDR1 and CDR2: SGHVS, FNYEAQ. The DNA for the CDR3 is TGTGCCAGCAGCTCTTTACAGGGGGCAGGTGGGGCCAACGTCCTGACTTTC. Encoded protein: CASSSLQGAGGANVLTF.

This chain joins TRBV6-1 and TRBJ2-6, with D unresolved. The germline V gene has CDR1 MNHNS and CDR2 SASEGT. This CDR3 comprises 14 residues. Trimming removed 5 bases at V and 4 bases at J, with 9 bases between. Here the CDR3 DNA reads TGTGCCAGCAGTCCTGGGCACGGGGCCAACGTCCTGACTTTC. It is translated as CASSPGHGANVLTF.

In its sample, this clonotype was seen a few times. J is TRBJ2-1 and V is TRBV19, with no clear D. CDR3 length: 15 residues. V shed 4 bases and J shed 8 bases, with 18 bases lying between them. From germline, CDR1 is LNHDA and CDR2 SQIVND (reference sequence). Written as DNA, the CDR3 is TGTGCCAGTAGTACCGGCCCAGGAGTTACGGATGAGCAGTTCTTC. This gives the protein CASSTGPGVTDEQFF.

The sample holds many counts of this clonotype. The chain has TRBV20-1 and TRBJ1-5; D unclear. The germline V and J ends were trimmed by 6 bases and 0 bases, with 12 bases remaining between them. CDR3 length: 14 amino acids. Per germline, CDR1 DFQATT and CDR2 SNEGSKA (reference sequence). CDR3 DNA sequence: TGCAGTGCAAAGGTAGACTTTAGCAATCAGCCCCAGCATTTT. This gives the protein CSAKVDFSNQPQHF.

The sample holds many counts of this clonotype. This chain uses TRBV19 with TRBJ1-5; TRBD1 might be the D (5 bases). The CDR3 has 16 residues. V lost 7 bases to trimming and J lost 1 base, with 17 bases between them. CDR1 LNHDA and CDR2 SQIVND come from the germline V gene (reference sequence). The CDR3 DNA reads TGTGCCAGTAAACCTCTAGAGGGGTGGAGCAATCAGCCCCAGCATTTT. Protein sequence: CASKPLEGWSNQPQHF.

Many counts were recorded for this clonotype. The chain recombines TRBV27 with TRBJ1-6; D unresolved. The CDR3 loop spans 13 amino acids. CDR1 and CDR2 from the germline V gene are MNHEY and SMNVEV (reference sequence). V lost 5 bases and J 4 bases, leaving 6 bases between the germline ends. The CDR3 bases are TGTGCCAGCAGTCCCCCTTATAATTCACCCCTCCACTTT. Protein product: CASSPPYNSPLHF.

The sample holds many counts of this clonotype. This chain links TRBV5-8 with TRBJ2-1; no definite D call. There are 13 residues in the CDR3. V was clipped by 0 bases and J by 10 bases, with 11 bases between them. Per the germline V gene, CDR1 is SGHTS and CDR2 is YDEGEE. The CDR3 DNA follows: TGTGCCAGCAGCTTGGGCATAGCCAACGAGCAGTTCTTC. As protein: CASSLGIANEQFF. The variable domain in full, completed from reference TRBV5-8 and TRBJ2-1, reads EAGVTQSPTHLIKTRGQQATLRCSPISGHTSVYWYQQALGLGLQFLLWYDEGEERNRGNFPPRFSGRQFPNYSSELNVNALELEDSALYLCASSLGIANEQFFGPGTRLTVL.

This clonotype was detected ten times or more. V gene TRBV3-1 combines with J gene TRBJ2-1; TRBD1 is a possible D gene (9 bases). The germline V gene has CDR1 LGHDT and CDR2 YNNKEL (reference sequence). The CDR3 length is 19 residues. The V and J ends lost 0 bases and 8 bases respectively, with 26 bases between them. The CDR3 sequence is CASSQDYPGGGQGRDEQFF. The CDR3 coding sequence is TGTGCCAGCAGCCAAGATTATCCGGGGGGGGGACAGGGTCGTGATGAGCAGTTCTTC.

This clonotype was seen only a few times. The V call is TRBV4-2, the J call TRBJ2-6; D possibly corresponds to TRBD2 (7 bases). V lost 1 base and J 1 base, leaving 20 bases between the germline ends. The CDR3 length is 20 residues. Germline V gives CDR1 LGHNA, CDR2 YNFKEQ. The DNA of the CDR3 is TGTGCCAGCAGCCAAGTTCGATTGAGGGGGGGCTCTTCTGGGGCCAACGTCCTGACTTTC. This codes for CASSQVRLRGGSSGANVLTF.

This clonotype came up many times. The chain employs TRBV10-3 and TRBJ2-1, with D perhaps given as TRBD1 or TRBD2 (6 bases each). The germline V and J ends were trimmed by 2 bases and 3 bases, with 14 bases remaining between them. The germline CDR1 and CDR2 sequences are ENHRY and SYGVKD. CDR3 length: 16 residues. CDR3 DNA sequence: TGTGCCATCAGTGAGAAGGGGGGATTGGTCTACAATGAGCAGTTCTTC. Amino acid sequence: CAISEKGGLVYNEQFF.

This clonotype appeared many times. V gene TRBV11-2 combines with J gene TRBJ2-2; the D is unclear. Trimming took 5 bases from V and 5 from J, leaving 6 bases between them. This CDR3 comprises 12 residues. Germline V CDR1 and CDR2: SGHAT, FQNNGV. CDR3 protein: CASSGYTGELFF. The CDR3 DNA sequence: TGTGCCAGCAGCGGGTATACCGGGGAGCTGTTTTTT.